The 22 T cell receptor beta chains reported below all come from one sample, sequenced in a study of T cells in Graves' hyperthyroidism and ophthalmopathy (dated by TCRdb to between 2018 and 2020). Library preparation employed multiplex PCR. Instrument on record: Illumina HiSeq 2000. The TCR beta CDR3 regions were amplified from RNA transcripts. The TCR CDR3 was subjected to a first round of RT-PCR using the HTBI primer set and the Qiagen OneStep RT-PCR kit. Using fastp at Q25 and MiXCR, TCRdb reprocessed the public reads and kept productive beta chains. Identical CDR3 protein sequences are pooled into one entry, listed with their most common genes and DNA. The sample table contains about 280,000 distinct CDR3 sequences; only one count was recorded for less than 30% of them. The ten most abundant clones make up over 25% of the sample. Sequenced material: blood. The receptors here all came from a man aged 35 to 55 with Graves' hyperthyroidism that later progressed to Graves' ophthalmopathy.

This clonotype has ten or more counts. The genes are TRBV6-1 and TRBJ1-1; no clear D gene. This CDR3 is 12 amino acids long. V gave up 3 bases and J gave up 7 bases, with 9 bases separating them. Germline V gives CDR1 MNHNS, CDR2 SASEGT. The CDR3 DNA reads as TGTGCCAGCAGTGATATGGCAGATGAAGCTTTCTTT. It translates to CASSDMADEAFF.

This clonotype has at least ten counts. V is TRBV28 and J is TRBJ1-4; D is unresolved. The germline V and J ends were trimmed by 6 bases and 6 bases, with 11 bases remaining between them. Germline-derived CDR1 and CDR2 are MDHEN and SYDVKM. This CDR3 region has 13 residues. The DNA of the CDR3 is TGTGCCAGCAGCCCAGAATGGGATGAAAAACTGTTTTTT. Translating gives CASSPEWDEKLFF. The variable domain in full, with the rest retrieved from reference TRBV28 and TRBJ1-4, is DVKVTQSSRYLVKRTGEKVFLECVQDMDHENMFWYRQDPGLGLRLIYFSYDVKMKEKGDIPEGYSVSREKKERFSLILESASTNQTSMYLCASSPEWDEKLFFGSGTQLSVL.

The chain recombines TRBV6-1 with TRBJ1-5; 9 nucleotides align to TRBD1. CDR1 MNHNS and CDR2 SASEGT come from the germline V gene. The CDR3 loop spans 19 amino acids. The junction had 13 bases not matched to a gene; V was cut back by 3 bases and J by 1 base. As DNA, the CDR3 is TGTGCCAGCAGTGATAAACAGGGGGCAGGTTTTGGGAGCAATCAGCCCCAGCATTTT. Translating it yields CASSDKQGAGFGSNQPQHF.

The chain uses TRBV2 and TRBJ1-2; D gene unclear. Germline assignment: CDR1 SNHLY and CDR2 FYNNEI. This CDR3 is built from 13 residues. Trimming stripped 1 base from V and 4 bases from J, with 7 bases between. In nucleotides, the CDR3 is TGTGCCAGCAGTGAAGGGGAGGCCTATGGCTACACCTTC. Residues: CASSEGEAYGYTF.

This clonotype was seen repeatedly, ten times or more. The gene calls are TRBV6-1 and TRBJ2-7; D is unclear. From germline, CDR1 is MNHNS and CDR2 SASEGT. CDR3 length: 13 residues. V was shortened by 0 bases and J by 3 bases, with 6 bases between the two germline ends. CDR3 loop: CASSEARNYEQYF. As DNA, the CDR3 is TGTGCCAGCAGTGAAGCCCGAAACTACGAGCAGTACTTC.

This clonotype was counted many times. The rearrangement uses TRBV30 and TRBJ2-7, with D unclear. The V and J ends lost 2 bases and 6 bases respectively, with 14 bases between them. The CDR3 covers 13 residues. Germline V gene sequence: CDR1 GTSNPN, CDR2 SVGIG (reference sequence). The CDR3 nucleotides read TGTGCCTGGAGTCTCATACAAAAGGGCGAGCAGTACTTC. Amino acids: CAWSLIQKGEQYF. The whole variable domain, remainder taken from reference TRBV30 and TRBJ2-7, is SQTIHQWPATLVQPVGSPLSLECTVEGTSNPNLYWYRQAAGRGLQLLFYSVGIGQISSEVPQNLSASRPQDRQFILSSKKLLLSDSGFYLCAWSLIQKGEQYFGPGTRLTVT.

There are many counts of this clonotype. The chain uses TRBV20-1 and TRBJ2-7, with TRBD1 as a possible D gene (6 bases). From germline, CDR1 is DFQATT and CDR2 SNEGSKA (reference sequence). Trimming removed 4 bases at V and 3 bases at J, with 10 bases between. The CDR3 is 12 amino acids. The CDR3 bases are TGCAGTGCTACGGACAGAGGCTACGAGCAGTACTTC. Translation gives CSATDRGYEQYF.

This clonotype was seen at least ten times. V usage is TRBV12-3 or TRBV12-4 and J usage is TRBJ2-2; D is uncertain. V shed 7 bases and J shed 7 bases, with 16 bases lying between them. The length of the CDR3 is 14 residues. CDR3 in amino acids: CASTIPRPGGELFF. DNA of the CDR3: TGTGCCAGCACCATCCCGAGACCTGGCGGGGAGCTGTTTTTT.

This chain connects TRBV6-5 to TRBJ1-5; 9 positions match TRBD1. CDR1 and CDR2 (germline): MNHEY, SVGAGI. This CDR3 has 16 amino acids. V lost 4 bases and J lost 1; bases outside the gene matches: 5. CDR3 protein: CASSSGTGRSNQPQHF. In DNA form, the CDR3 reads TGTGCCAGCAGTTCCGGGACAGGGAGAAGCAATCAGCCCCAGCATTTT.

The chain links TRBV6-2 or TRBV6-3 to TRBJ1-1; D not certain. Trimming removed 6 bases from V and 1 base from J, with 9 bases in between. Germline CDR1 MNHEY, CDR2 SVGEGT. This CDR3 spans 13 amino acids. The CDR3 bases are TGTGCCAGCAGAGACGGTGGGAACACTGAAGCTTTCTTT. It codes for CASRDGGNTEAFF.

The V and J genes are TRBV7-9 and TRBJ2-5; D call uncertain. The CDR3 spans 14 residues. Looked up from germline, CDR1 is SEHNR and CDR2 is FQNEAQ (reference sequence). V was pared by 6 bases and J by 5 bases, with 16 bases between. CDR3 region: CASSSGTVSETQYF. CDR3 DNA: TGTGCCAGCAGTTCAGGAACGGTGTCGGAGACCCAGTACTTC.

This clonotype came up many times. The rearrangement uses TRBV20-1 and TRBJ2-2; TRBD2 matches 7 bases. Trimming took 3 bases from V and 0 from J; bases not matched to a gene: 4. CDR1 is DFQATT, CDR2 SNEGSKA, per germline (reference sequence). This CDR3 is built from 15 residues. CDR3 protein: CSASPAGSNTGELFF. The CDR3, as DNA: TGCAGTGCTAGTCCAGCGGGGTCGAACACCGGGGAGCTGTTTTTT.

This clonotype has at least ten counts. The rearrangement links TRBV7-2 to TRBJ1-3; a possible D gene is TRBD1 (6 bases). Per the germline V gene, CDR1 is SGHTA and CDR2 is FQGNSA. V lost 4 bases, J lost 4 bases, and 14 bases lay in between. This CDR3 is 15 amino acids long. The CDR3: CASSWAAGAGNTIYF. The CDR3 DNA follows: TGTGCCAGCAGCTGGGCGGCGGGGGCCGGAAACACCATATATTTT.

This clonotype appeared a few times. This chain joins TRBV3-1 and TRBJ2-7; D is perhaps TRBD1 or TRBD2 (6 bases each). The CDR3 extends over 15 amino acids. Trimming shortened V by 0 bases and J by 6 bases, and 15 bases separated the two germline ends. The germline CDR1 and CDR2 sequences are LGHDT and YNNKEL (reference sequence). The CDR3 coding sequence is TGTGCCAGCAGCCAAGAAGGTCGGGGGCCCGGCGAGCAGTACTTC. This sequence encodes CASSQEGRGPGEQYF.

This clonotype was detected many times. The rearrangement links TRBV6-4 to TRBJ2-2; TRBD1 might be the D (5 bases). CDR3 size: 14 residues. Germline V CDR1 and CDR2: MRHNA, SNTAGT. Trimming left V 3 bases short and J 7 bases short, with 12 bases between. The CDR3: CASSELREGGELFF. The CDR3 nucleotides read TGTGCCAGCAGTGAGCTCAGGGAAGGCGGGGAGCTGTTTTTT.

This clonotype was found many times. The CDR3 DNA reads TGCGCCGCCAGAGATGCGGCGAGCGGGGAGCTGTTTTTT. Its protein is CAARDAASGELFF. The chain combines TRBV10-1 with TRBJ2-2, with D hard to call. Germline CDR1 and CDR2: WNHNN and SYGVQD (reference sequence). Trimming removed 11 bases from V and 7 bases from J, with 17 bases in between. CDR3 length: 13 amino acids.

There are many counts of this clonotype. The gene calls are TRBV18 and TRBJ1-1, with D hard to call. CDR3 length: 15 residues. Per germline, CDR1 KGHSH and CDR2 LQKENI. V was shortened by 0 bases and J by 1 base, with 9 bases between the two germline ends. CDR3 loop: CASSPPRGRNTEAFF. In DNA form, the CDR3 reads TGTGCCAGCTCACCACCGAGAGGGAGGAACACTGAAGCTTTCTTT. The variable domain in full, with the rest retrieved from reference TRBV18 and TRBJ1-1, is NAGVMQNPRHLVRRRGQEARLRCSPMKGHSHVYWYRQLPEEGLKFMVYLQKENIIDESGMPKERFSAEFPKEGPSILRIQQVVRGDSAAYFCASSPPRGRNTEAFFGQGTRLTVV.

Many counts were recorded for this clonotype. V and J are TRBV7-8 and TRBJ1-3; D gene uncertain. The CDR3 covers 15 residues. Deletions cut 5 bases from V and 0 bases from J, with 11 bases between. Germline values: CDR1 SGHVS, CDR2 FQNEAQ. As DNA, the CDR3 is TGTGCCAGCAGCCCCTGGCGGGTCTCTGGAAACACCATATATTTT. This sequence encodes CASSPWRVSGNTIYF.

This clonotype has a count of ten or more. A much larger clonotype is one base distant, so this may be a read error. The chain carries TRBV6-1 and TRBJ1-6; D remains unclear. This CDR3 spans 11 amino acids. Germline CDR1 and CDR2: MNHNS and SASEGT. CDR3 protein: CASSGTSPPHF. DNA for the CDR3: TGTGCCAGCAGTGGAACATCACCCCCCCACTTT.

The V and J genes are TRBV7-9 and TRBJ2-7, with 11 positions matching TRBD1. Looked up from germline, CDR1 is SEHNR and CDR2 is FQNEAQ (reference sequence). The CDR3 loop spans 14 amino acids. V lost 5 bases, J lost 4 bases, and 4 bases stayed unmatched. The CDR3 region is CASSRGTGGYEQYF. CDR3 nucleotide sequence: TGTGCCAGCAGCCGAGGGACAGGGGGGTACGAGCAGTACTTC. The whole variable domain, remainder taken from reference TRBV7-9 and TRBJ2-7, is DTGVSQNPRHKITKRGQNVTFRCDPISEHNRLYWYRQTLGQGPEFLTYFQNEAQLEKSRLLSDRFSAERPKGSFSTLEIQRTEQGDSAMYLCASSRGTGGYEQYFGPGTRLTVT.

This clonotype has just one count. V and J are TRBV6-2 or TRBV6-3 and TRBJ2-4; the match to TRBD2 covers 15 bases. J lost 0 bases, V lost 5 bases, and 5 bases had no gene match. The germline gives CDR1 MNHEY, CDR2 SVGEGT. This CDR3 has 18 amino acids. CDR3 amino acids: CASSGLAGGSLAKNIQYF. CDR3 DNA sequence: TGTGCCAGCAGTGGACTAGCGGGAGGGAGTCTAGCCAAAAACATTCAGTACTTC.

Many counts were recorded for this clonotype. This rearrangement joins TRBV9 to TRBJ2-5; 9 nucleotides align to TRBD2. This CDR3 contains 16 residues. CDR1 SGDLS and CDR2 YYNGEE come from the germline V gene. The V gene end was trimmed by 4 bases and the J gene end by 4 bases; junction bases not matched to a gene: 11. The DNA for the CDR3 is TGTGCCAGCAGCCTAGCGGGGATGGGGGGGGGAGAGACCCAGTACTTC. Translation: CASSLAGMGGGETQYF.